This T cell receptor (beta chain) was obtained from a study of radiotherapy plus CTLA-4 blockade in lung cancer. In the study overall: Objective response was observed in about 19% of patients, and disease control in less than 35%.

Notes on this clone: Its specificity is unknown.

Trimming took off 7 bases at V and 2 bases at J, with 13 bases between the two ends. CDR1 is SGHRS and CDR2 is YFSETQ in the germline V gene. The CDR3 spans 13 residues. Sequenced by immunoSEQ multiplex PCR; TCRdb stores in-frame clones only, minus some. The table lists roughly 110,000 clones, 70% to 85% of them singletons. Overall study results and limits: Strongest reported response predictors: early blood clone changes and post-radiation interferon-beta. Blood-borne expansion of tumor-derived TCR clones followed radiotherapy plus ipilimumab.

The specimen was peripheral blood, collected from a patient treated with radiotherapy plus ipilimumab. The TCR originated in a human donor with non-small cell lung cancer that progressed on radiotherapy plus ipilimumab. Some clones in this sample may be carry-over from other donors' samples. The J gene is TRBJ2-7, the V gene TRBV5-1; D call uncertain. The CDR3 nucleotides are TGCGCCAGCGCCCCGGACGGAACCTACGAGCAGTACTTC. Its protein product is CASAPDGTYEQYF.